This TCR beta chain was retrieved from a study of blood T cell repertoires in COVID-19. About the study: Sources were T cells, B-cell-depleted T cells, or PBMCs; the material itself was cDNA or gDNA.

This CDR3 contains 17 residues. Germline lookup yields CDR1 SGHAT and CDR2 FQNNGV. Losses at the gene ends were 1 base for V and 0 bases for J; bases not matched to a gene: 9. In the original processing: Estimated nucleated cell counts came from reference gene primer amplification. Assay: immunoSEQ multiplex PCR; the TCRdb copy retains only in-frame clones and omits some. V and J calls plus clone size are reproduced from that table; the DNA served to infer D and trimming. Of about 190,000 clones listed, nearly 90% are singletons. This receptor was obtained from a man between 50 and 59 years old with acute or convalescent COVID-19. Sequences were obtained from peripheral blood. This chain connects TRBV11-2 to TRBJ2-7; 7 bases match TRBD1. Written as DNA, the CDR3 is TGTGCCAGCAGCTTAGGACAGGGCAGGAGGAGCTCCTACGAGCAGTACTTC. This sequence encodes CASSLGQGRRSSYEQYF.